This TCR beta chain was recovered during a study of beta chain features in type 1 diabetes. The study's findings and limits: Moderate yet significant TCRB CDR3 shortening was seen in Type 1 diabetes patients in all four CD4+ subsets.

Expressed TCRB transcripts were sequenced, since all the RNA that had been isolated was reverse transcribed. Sequenced by immunoSEQ multiplex PCR; TCRdb stores in-frame clones only, minus some. The sample includes some 360,000 clones, roughly a tenth seen only once; the top ten take roughly 0.6%. About this clone itself: Its antigen is not known.

Germline V gene lookup returns CDR1 MGHRA and CDR2 YSYEKL. CDR3 length equals 19 residues. The junction had 10 bases not matched to a gene; V was cut back by 1 base and J by 3 bases. V gene TRBV4-1 combines with J gene TRBJ2-5; TRBD2 aligns across 14 bases. Sample: central memory CD4+ T cells from blood. This receptor was obtained from a man younger than 45 with type 1 diabetes. CDR3 residues: CASSQGSGLAGVGKETQYF. As DNA, the CDR3 is TGCGCCAGCAGCCAAGGATCGGGACTAGCGGGAGTGGGCAAAGAGACCCAGTACTTC.